The 26 T cell receptor beta chains below come from one sample, sequenced in a study of blood T cell repertoires in COVID-19. Sequenced by immunoSEQ multiplex PCR; TCRdb stores in-frame clones only, minus some. The top ten clones hold around 10% of a sample with about 250,000 clones, roughly 85% of them seen once. Source material: PBMCs or T cells enriched from blood (not recorded which). Every receptor here comes from a woman in her forties or fifties with acute COVID-19.

The J gene is TRBJ2-5, the V gene TRBV2; 8 bases map to TRBD1. Germline-derived CDR1 and CDR2 are SNHLY and FYNNEI. This CDR3 has 15 amino acids. The J segment lost 2 bases and the V segment lost 5 bases, leaving 7 bases of the junction unmatched. CDR3 nucleotides: TGTGCCAGCAGTATATCTTGGACAGGGCAAGAGACCCAGTACTTC. Translation: CASSISWTGQETQYF.

The sample holds one count of this clone. The chain is built from TRBV2 and TRBJ2-7; tentative D call: TRBD1 (5 bases). Trimming left V 4 bases short and J 1 base short, with 11 bases between. CDR1 and CDR2 (germline): SNHLY, FYNNEI. The CDR3 spans 14 residues. The CDR3 loop is CASSARTNSYEQYF. CDR3 DNA: TGTGCCAGCAGTGCTCGGACAAATTCCTACGAGCAGTACTTC.

The CDR3: CASSPDGSGASNEKLFF. The CDR3 DNA reads as TGTGCCAGCAGCCCAGACGGGTCAGGGGCGAGTAATGAAAAACTGTTTTTT. This chain connects TRBV3-1 (or the pseudogene TRBV3-2) to TRBJ1-4, with D perhaps matching TRBD1 (6 bases). The CDR3 covers 17 residues. Trimming shortened V by 4 bases and J by 4 bases, and 19 bases separated the two germline ends. CDR1 is LGHDT, CDR2 YNNKEL, per germline (reference sequence).

This sequence joins TRBV4-1 and TRBJ2-5, with 8 bases that match TRBD2. CDR3 length: 16 residues. Losses at the gene ends were 0 bases for V and 5 bases for J; bases not matched to a gene: 8. CDR1 is MGHRA, CDR2 YSYEKL, per germline. CDR3 nucleotide sequence: TGCGCCAGCAGCCAAGAGAGCGGCGGGGGGTCCGAGACCCAGTACTTC. Protein product: CASSQESGGGSETQYF.

This chain's CDR3 is CSVGGTSGTYEQYF. In nucleotides, the CDR3 is TGCAGCGTTGGTGGGACTAGCGGCACCTACGAGCAGTACTTC. The chain couples TRBV29-1 to TRBJ2-7; TRBD2 matches at 11 bases. Germline values: CDR1 SQVTM, CDR2 ANQGSEA. Unmatched junction bases numbered 4, after V lost 4 bases and J lost 2 bases. This CDR3 is built from 14 residues.

This rearrangement joins TRBV12-5 to TRBJ1-3; D might be TRBD1 (6 bases). V was cut by 1 base and J by 2 bases, with 18 bases left in between. Germline V gene sequence: CDR1 LGHNT, CDR2 FRNRAP. This CDR3 has 18 residues. In DNA, the CDR3 is TGTGCTAGTGGTTTGGGAAGGGACGCCGGGGGGCCTGGAAACACCATATATTTT. This sequence encodes CASGLGRDAGGPGNTIYF.

The rearrangement links TRBV25-1 to TRBJ2-2; 8 positions match TRBD2. V lost 8 bases, J lost 2 bases, and 13 bases stayed unmatched. The CDR3 extends over 17 amino acids. Germline CDR1 reads MGHDK; CDR2 reads SYGVNS. DNA of the CDR3: TGTGCCAGCGCGGGCCGGCCCGGGACTAGTAACACCGGGGAGCTGTTTTTT. Translating it yields CASAGRPGTSNTGELFF.

Of note for this clone: Other DNA sequences in this specimen translate into the identical CDR3. V is TRBV7-9 and J is TRBJ1-3; the match to TRBD1 covers 10 bases. The germline CDR1 and CDR2 sequences are SEHNR and FQNEAQ (reference sequence). CDR3 length: 16 amino acids. J gave up 3 bases and V 6 bases, and 8 bases lay outside the gene matches. The chain's CDR3 is CASRRPGTGVGNTIYF. The CDR3 bases are TGTGCCAGCAGACGGCCCGGGACAGGGGTTGGAAACACCATATATTTT.

The chain combines TRBV6-5 with TRBJ2-1, with 7 bases aligning to TRBD2. V was clipped by 7 bases and J by 8 bases; unmatched bases: 8. The CDR3 consists of 13 residues. Germline CDR1 reads MNHEY; CDR2 reads SVGAGI. The CDR3 is CASTGRAGDEQFF. The DNA for the CDR3 is TGTGCCAGCACTGGGAGGGCCGGTGATGAGCAGTTCTTC.

The genes are TRBV19 and TRBJ2-1, with TRBD2 matching over 14 bases. Germline V gives CDR1 LNHDA, CDR2 SQIVND (reference sequence). This CDR3 region has 17 residues. The ends lost 3 bases at V and 4 bases at J; junction bases unmatched: 5. CDR3 protein: CASSIRTSGGIYNEQFF. CDR3 bases: TGTGCCAGTAGTATCAGGACTAGCGGGGGGATTTACAATGAGCAGTTCTTC.

This chain connects TRBV19 to TRBJ1-2; D possibly corresponds to TRBD1 (6 bases). Trimming removed 9 bases at V and 3 bases at J, with 17 bases between. The V gene's germline CDR1 is LNHDA and CDR2 SQIVND (reference sequence). The CDR3 runs 14 residues. This CDR3 reads CASADQGRDYGYTF. The CDR3 bases are TGTGCCAGCGCTGACCAGGGGAGGGACTATGGCTACACCTTC.

The V gene is TRBV7-6, the J gene TRBJ1-5; TRBD1 is a possible D gene (5 bases). The CDR3 covers 15 residues. Germline CDR1 SGHVS, CDR2 FNYEAQ. Between the trimmed V and J ends, which lost 5 bases and 1 base, there was a span of 12 bases. DNA of the CDR3: TGTGCCAGCAGCGCGGAGGGGCTGAGCAATCAGCCCCAGCATTTT. It codes for CASSAEGLSNQPQHF.

The V call is TRBV7-6, the J call TRBJ2-3, with 8 nucleotides matching TRBD1. V lost 3 bases, J lost 15 bases, and 8 bases stayed unmatched. Germline CDR1 SGHVS, CDR2 FNYEAQ. The CDR3 length is 12 residues. CDR3 region: CASSFITGGFYF. The CDR3 DNA reads TGTGCCAGCAGCTTTATCACAGGGGGATTTTATTTT.

The chain uses TRBV24-1 and TRBJ2-3, with 12 nucleotides matching TRBD2. V shed 6 bases and J 6 bases; nucleotides not matched to a gene: 12. The CDR3 is 17 residues long. Germline CDR1 reads KGHDR; CDR2 reads SFDVKD. The chain's CDR3 is CATSPTTTSGGFDTQYF. For the CDR3, the DNA is TGTGCCACCAGTCCAACCACGACTAGCGGGGGTTTCGATACGCAGTATTTT.

The chain joins TRBV7-3 to TRBJ1-1; D might be TRBD1 (6 bases). There are 18 residues in the CDR3. Germline-derived CDR1 and CDR2 are SGHTA and FQGTGA. Trimming removed 5 bases at V and 0 bases at J, with 22 bases between. The CDR3 loop reads CASSPGHLRGIMNTEAFF. DNA of the CDR3: TGTGCCAGCAGCCCCGGTCACCTCAGGGGTATAATGAACACTGAAGCTTTCTTT.

The genes are TRBV5-4 and TRBJ1-1, with TRBD1 matching over 7 bases. V shed 5 bases and J 4 bases; nucleotides not matched to a gene: 5. The germline gives CDR1 SGHNT, CDR2 YYREEE (reference sequence). The CDR3 covers 13 residues. CDR3 in amino acids: CASRFPGGTEAFF. For the CDR3, the DNA is TGTGCCAGCAGGTTCCCAGGGGGCACTGAAGCTTTCTTT.

This clone was counted at least ten times. The chain carries TRBV5-1 and TRBJ1-1; 11 bases agree with TRBD1. Per germline, CDR1 SGHRS and CDR2 YFSETQ. With V trimmed by 0 bases and J by 9 bases, 4 bases remained unmatched. CDR3 length: 14 residues. CDR3 nucleotide sequence: TGCGCCAGCAGCTTGGCCTTGGACAGGGGGCAAGCTTTCTTT. Its translation: CASSLALDRGQAFF.

The V gene is TRBV2, the J gene TRBJ1-4; 7 nucleotides match TRBD1. Germline-derived CDR1 and CDR2 are SNHLY and FYNNEI. The CDR3 has 12 amino acids. After removal of 6 bases from V and 7 bases from J, the junction contained 2 bases not matched to a gene. The CDR3 bases are TGTGCCAGCAGGGGACAGACTGAAAAACTGTTTTTT. This encodes CASRGQTEKLFF.

The J gene is TRBJ1-2, the V gene TRBV7-2; 7 bases are a match to TRBD1. The CDR3 covers 15 residues. V lost 4 bases, J lost 4 bases, and 9 bases stayed unmatched. The germline CDR1 and CDR2 sequences are SGHTA and FQGNSA. The DNA for the CDR3 is TGTGCCAGCAGCTATGGGGACAGCCCCATCTATGGCTACACCTTC. The encoded protein is CASSYGDSPIYGYTF.

This clone appeared a few times. The CDR3 nucleotides read TGTGCCAGTAGTGCCCCGGACAGGAACACCGGGGAGCTGTTTTTT. Residues: CASSAPDRNTGELFF. The chain joins TRBV19 to TRBJ2-2; D is possibly TRBD1 (6 bases). CDR1 and CDR2 from the germline V gene are LNHDA and SQIVND (reference sequence). The CDR3 length is 15 residues. V was clipped by 5 bases and J by 1 base, with 11 bases between them.

The V call is TRBV19, the J call TRBJ1-2, with 8 bases aligning to TRBD1. This CDR3 is built from 14 residues. After removal of 6 bases from V and 0 bases from J, the junction contained 3 bases not matched to a gene. Germline V gene data show CDR1 as LNHDA and CDR2 as SQIVND (reference sequence). The CDR3 spells CASRDRDPNYGYTF. The CDR3 DNA reads TGTGCCAGTAGGGACAGGGACCCTAACTATGGCTACACCTTC.

The V and J genes are TRBV5-4 and TRBJ2-1; TRBD2 matches 8 bases. CDR1 is SGHNT and CDR2 is YYREEE in the germline V gene (reference sequence). The CDR3 contains 17 residues. V gave up 0 bases and J gave up 9 bases; unmatched junction bases: 14. The chain's CDR3 is CASSLETSANILGEQFF. The CDR3 bases are TGTGCCAGCAGCTTGGAGACTAGCGCCAACATTCTTGGTGAGCAGTTCTTC.

The chain combines TRBV5-1 with TRBJ2-1; D gene ambiguous. V gave up 0 bases and J gave up 2 bases, with 12 bases separating them. This CDR3 contains 16 residues. CDR1 is SGHRS and CDR2 is YFSETQ in the germline V gene. In DNA, the CDR3 is TGCGCCAGCAGCTTGGTAACACCTTCACCCTACAATGAGCAGTTCTTC. This encodes CASSLVTPSPYNEQFF.

This chain connects TRBV19 to TRBJ1-3; no firm D call. This CDR3 spans 14 amino acids. Trimming left V 0 bases short and J 2 bases short, with 5 bases between. CDR1 is LNHDA, CDR2 SQIVND, per germline (reference sequence). The CDR3 DNA reads TGTGCCAGTAGTATAGAACTCGCTGGAAACACCATATATTTT. This encodes CASSIELAGNTIYF. Drawing the rest from reference TRBV19 and TRBJ1-3, the complete variable domain is DGGITQSPKYLFRKEGQNVTLSCEQNLNHDAMYWYRQDPGQGLRLIYYSQIVNDFQKGDIAEGYSVSREKKESFPLTVTSAQKNPTAFYLCASSIELAGNTIYFGEGSWLTVV.

The rearrangement links TRBV19 to TRBJ1-2; the match to TRBD1 covers 8 bases. Germline V gives CDR1 LNHDA, CDR2 SQIVND (reference sequence). Trimming at V came to 1 base and at J to 5 bases, leaving 3 bases not matched to a gene. This CDR3 contains 14 residues. The chain's CDR3 is CASSIAQGAYGYTF. CDR3 coding DNA: TGTGCCAGTAGTATAGCGCAGGGGGCTTATGGCTACACCTTC.

J is TRBJ1-1 and V is TRBV6-5; 9 nucleotides agree with TRBD1. The germline V gene has CDR1 MNHEY and CDR2 SVGAGI. There are 14 residues in the CDR3. V shed 6 bases, J shed 4 bases, and the junction held 6 bases outside the gene matches. The CDR3 is CASSLGTGSTEAFF. CDR3 DNA sequence: TGTGCCAGCAGCCTCGGGACAGGGTCCACTGAAGCTTTCTTT.